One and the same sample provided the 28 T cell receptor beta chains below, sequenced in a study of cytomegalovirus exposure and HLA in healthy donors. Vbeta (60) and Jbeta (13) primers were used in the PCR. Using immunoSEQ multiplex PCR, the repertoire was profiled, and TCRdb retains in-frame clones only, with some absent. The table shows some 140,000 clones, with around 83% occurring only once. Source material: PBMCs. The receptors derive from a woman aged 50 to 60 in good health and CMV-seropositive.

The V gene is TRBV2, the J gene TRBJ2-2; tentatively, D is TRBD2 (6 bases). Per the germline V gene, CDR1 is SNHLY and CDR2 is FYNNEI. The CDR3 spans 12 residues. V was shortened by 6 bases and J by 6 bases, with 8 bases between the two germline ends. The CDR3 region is CASREGPGELFF. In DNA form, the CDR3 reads TGTGCCAGCAGGGAGGGACCCGGGGAGCTGTTTTTT.

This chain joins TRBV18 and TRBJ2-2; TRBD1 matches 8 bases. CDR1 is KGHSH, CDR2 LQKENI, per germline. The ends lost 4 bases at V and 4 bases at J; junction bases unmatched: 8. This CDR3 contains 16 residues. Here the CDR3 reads CASSRPGQGSTGELFF. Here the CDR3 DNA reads TGTGCCAGCTCACGCCCAGGACAGGGAAGCACCGGGGAGCTGTTTTTT.

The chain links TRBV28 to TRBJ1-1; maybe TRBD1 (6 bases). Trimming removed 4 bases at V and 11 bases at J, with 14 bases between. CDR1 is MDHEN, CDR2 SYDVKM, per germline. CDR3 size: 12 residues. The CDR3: CASSYEQGLAFF. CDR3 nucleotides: TGTGCCAGCAGTTACGAACAGGGTTTGGCTTTCTTT.

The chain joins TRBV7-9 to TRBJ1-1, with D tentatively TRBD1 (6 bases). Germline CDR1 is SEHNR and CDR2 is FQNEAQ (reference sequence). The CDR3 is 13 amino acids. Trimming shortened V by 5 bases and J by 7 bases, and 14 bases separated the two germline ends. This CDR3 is CASSQNLRGEAFF. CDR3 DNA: TGTGCCAGCAGCCAGAATCTCAGGGGTGAAGCTTTCTTT.

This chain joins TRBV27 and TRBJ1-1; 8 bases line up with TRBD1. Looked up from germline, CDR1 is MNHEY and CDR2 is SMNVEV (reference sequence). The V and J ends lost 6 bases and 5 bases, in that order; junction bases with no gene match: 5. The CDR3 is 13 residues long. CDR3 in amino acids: CASRDRERTEAFF. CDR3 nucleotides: TGTGCCAGCAGGGACAGGGAGAGGACTGAAGCTTTCTTT.

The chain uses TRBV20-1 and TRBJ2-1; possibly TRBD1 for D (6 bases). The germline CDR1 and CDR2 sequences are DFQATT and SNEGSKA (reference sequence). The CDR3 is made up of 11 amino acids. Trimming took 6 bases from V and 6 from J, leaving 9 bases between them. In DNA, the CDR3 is TGCAGTGCGTTGGACAGCAATGAGCAGTTCTTC. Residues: CSALDSNEQFF.

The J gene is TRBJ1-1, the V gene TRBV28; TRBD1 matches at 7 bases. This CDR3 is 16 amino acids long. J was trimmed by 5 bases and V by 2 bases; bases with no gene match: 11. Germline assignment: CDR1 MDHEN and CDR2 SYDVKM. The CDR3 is CASSLGQGGSRTEAFF. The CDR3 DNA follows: TGTGCCAGCAGTTTAGGCCAGGGGGGATCGCGGACTGAAGCTTTCTTT.

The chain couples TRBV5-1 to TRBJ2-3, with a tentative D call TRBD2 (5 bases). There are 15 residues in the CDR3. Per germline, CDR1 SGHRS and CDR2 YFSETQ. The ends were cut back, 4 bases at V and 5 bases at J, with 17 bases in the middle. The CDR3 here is CASSPPDVSGDTQYF. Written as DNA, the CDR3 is TGCGCCAGCAGCCCCCCCGATGTGAGCGGAGATACGCAGTATTTT.

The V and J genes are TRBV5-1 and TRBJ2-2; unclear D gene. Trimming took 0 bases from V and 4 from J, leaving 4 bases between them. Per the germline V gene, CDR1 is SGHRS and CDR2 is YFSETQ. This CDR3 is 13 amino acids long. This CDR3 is CASSLDRTGELFF. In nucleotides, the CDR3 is TGCGCCAGCAGCTTGGATCGCACCGGGGAGCTGTTTTTT.

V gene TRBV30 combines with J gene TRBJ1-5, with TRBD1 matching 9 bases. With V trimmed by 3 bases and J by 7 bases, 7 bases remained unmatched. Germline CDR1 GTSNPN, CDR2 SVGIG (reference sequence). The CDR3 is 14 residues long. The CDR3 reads CAWRATGGGQPQHF. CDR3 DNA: TGTGCCTGGAGGGCGACAGGGGGAGGACAGCCCCAGCATTTT.

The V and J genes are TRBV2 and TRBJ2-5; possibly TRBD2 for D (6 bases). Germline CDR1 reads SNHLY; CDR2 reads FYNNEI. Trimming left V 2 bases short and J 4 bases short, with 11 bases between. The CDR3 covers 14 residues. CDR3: CASSESLAAETQYF. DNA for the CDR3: TGTGCCAGCAGTGAATCACTAGCAGCAGAGACCCAGTACTTC.

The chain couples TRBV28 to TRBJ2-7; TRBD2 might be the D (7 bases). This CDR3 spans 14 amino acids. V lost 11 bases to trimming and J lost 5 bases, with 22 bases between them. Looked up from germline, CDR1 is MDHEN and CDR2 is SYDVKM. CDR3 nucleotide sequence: TGTGCCGGGGGAAATGGGGGGGCCCTCCACGAGCAGTACTTC. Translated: CAGGNGGALHEQYF.

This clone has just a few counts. The CDR3 coding sequence is TGTGCCAGCAGCCTTGTTAATAACGGCGAGCAGTACTTC. Translating gives CASSLVNNGEQYF. V gene TRBV5-4 combines with J gene TRBJ2-7, with no clear D. Germline assignment: CDR1 SGHNT and CDR2 YYREEE (reference sequence). The CDR3 is 13 residues long. Between the trimmed V and J ends, which lost 4 bases and 6 bases, there was a span of 14 bases.

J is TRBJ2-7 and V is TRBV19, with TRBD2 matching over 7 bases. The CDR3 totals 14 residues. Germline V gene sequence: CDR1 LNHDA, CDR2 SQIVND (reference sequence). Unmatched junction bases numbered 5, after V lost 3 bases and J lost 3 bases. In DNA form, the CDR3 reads TGTGCCAGTAGTATGGGGCTAGCGGACTACGAGCAGTACTTC. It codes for CASSMGLADYEQYF.

The CDR3 sequence is CASSSGRTGQSYSNQPQHF. In nucleotides, the CDR3 is TGTGCCAGCAGCTCTGGGAGGACGGGACAGTCCTATAGCAATCAGCCCCAGCATTTT. This chain uses TRBV7-9 with TRBJ1-5; 7 bases map to TRBD1. From germline, CDR1 is SEHNR and CDR2 FQNEAQ (reference sequence). J was trimmed by 0 bases and V by 4 bases; bases with no gene match: 15. The CDR3 length is 19 residues.

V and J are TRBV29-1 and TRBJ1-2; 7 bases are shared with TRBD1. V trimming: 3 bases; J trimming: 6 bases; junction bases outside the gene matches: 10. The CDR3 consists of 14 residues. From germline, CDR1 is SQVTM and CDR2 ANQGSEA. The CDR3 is CSVESLTGRDGYTF. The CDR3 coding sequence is TGCAGCGTTGAGAGCCTGACAGGGCGTGATGGCTACACCTTC. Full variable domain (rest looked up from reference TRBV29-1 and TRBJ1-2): SAVISQKPSRDICQRGTSLTIQCQVDSQVTMMFWYRQQPGQSLTLIATANQGSEATYESGFVIDKFPISRPNLTFSTLTVSNMSPEDSSIYLCSVESLTGRDGYTFGSGTRLTVV.

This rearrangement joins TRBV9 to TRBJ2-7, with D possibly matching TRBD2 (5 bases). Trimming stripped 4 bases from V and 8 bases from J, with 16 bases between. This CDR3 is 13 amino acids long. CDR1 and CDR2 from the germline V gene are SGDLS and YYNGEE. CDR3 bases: TGTGCCAGCAGCATTCATCCACTAGGGCAGCAGTACTTC. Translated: CASSIHPLGQQYF.

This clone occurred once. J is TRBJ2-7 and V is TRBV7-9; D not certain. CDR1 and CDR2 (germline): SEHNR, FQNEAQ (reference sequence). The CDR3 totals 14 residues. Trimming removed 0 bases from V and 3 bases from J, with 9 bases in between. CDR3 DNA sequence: TGTGCCAGCAGCTTAGCAGGCAGGAACTACGAGCAGTACTTC. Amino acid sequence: CASSLAGRNYEQYF.

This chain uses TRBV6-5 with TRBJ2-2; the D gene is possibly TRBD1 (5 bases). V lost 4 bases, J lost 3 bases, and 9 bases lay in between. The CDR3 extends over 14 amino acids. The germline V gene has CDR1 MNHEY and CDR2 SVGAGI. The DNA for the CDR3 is TGTGCCAGCAGTTGGGGCAGACACACCGGGGAGCTGTTTTTT. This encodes CASSWGRHTGELFF.

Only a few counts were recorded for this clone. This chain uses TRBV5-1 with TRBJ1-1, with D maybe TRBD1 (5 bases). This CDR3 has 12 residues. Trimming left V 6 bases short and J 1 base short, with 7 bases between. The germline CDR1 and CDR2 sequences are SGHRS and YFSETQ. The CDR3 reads CASTTGNTEAFF. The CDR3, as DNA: TGCGCCAGCACAACAGGGAACACTGAAGCTTTCTTT.

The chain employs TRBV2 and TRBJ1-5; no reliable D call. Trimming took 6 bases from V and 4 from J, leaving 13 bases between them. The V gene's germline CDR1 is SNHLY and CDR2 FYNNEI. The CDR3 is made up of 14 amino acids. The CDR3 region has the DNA TGTGCCAGCAGCATAAATCCGAGTAATCAGCCCCAGCATTTT. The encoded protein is CASSINPSNQPQHF.

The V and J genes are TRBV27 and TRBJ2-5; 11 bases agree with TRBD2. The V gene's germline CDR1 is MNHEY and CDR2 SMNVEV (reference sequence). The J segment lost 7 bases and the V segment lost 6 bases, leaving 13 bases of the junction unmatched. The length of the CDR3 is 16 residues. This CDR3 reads CASRLAGGPVPGTQYF. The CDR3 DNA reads TGTGCCAGCAGGTTAGCGGGAGGGCCAGTCCCCGGGACCCAGTACTTC.

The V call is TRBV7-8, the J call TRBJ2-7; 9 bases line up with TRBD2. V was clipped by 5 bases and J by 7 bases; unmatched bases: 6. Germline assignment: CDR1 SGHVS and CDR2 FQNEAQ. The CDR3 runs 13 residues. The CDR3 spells CASSPMGLAEQYF. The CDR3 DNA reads TGTGCCAGCAGCCCTATGGGACTAGCAGAGCAGTACTTC. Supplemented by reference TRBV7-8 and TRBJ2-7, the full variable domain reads GAGVSQSPRYKVAKRGQDVALRCDPISGHVSLFWYQQALGQGPEFLTYFQNEAQLDKSGLPSDRFFAERPEGSVSTLKIQRTQQEDSAVYLCASSPMGLAEQYFGPGTRLTVT.

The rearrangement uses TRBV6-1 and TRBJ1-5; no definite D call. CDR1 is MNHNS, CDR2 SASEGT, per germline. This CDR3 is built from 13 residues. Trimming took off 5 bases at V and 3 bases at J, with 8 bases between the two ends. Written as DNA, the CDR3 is TGTGCCAGCAGTATGGCCATCAATCAGCCCCAGCATTTT. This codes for CASSMAINQPQHF.

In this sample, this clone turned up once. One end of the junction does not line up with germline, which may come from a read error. The CDR3 reads CASSLSGGGANEQFF. As DNA, the CDR3 is TGTGCTAGCAGCTTATCAGGCGGGGGGGCCAATGAGCAGTTCTTC. The V and J genes are TRBV7-7 and TRBJ2-1; 9 nucleotides agree with TRBD2. The CDR3 is 15 residues long. CDR1 is SSHAT and CDR2 is FNYEAQ in the germline V gene (reference sequence).

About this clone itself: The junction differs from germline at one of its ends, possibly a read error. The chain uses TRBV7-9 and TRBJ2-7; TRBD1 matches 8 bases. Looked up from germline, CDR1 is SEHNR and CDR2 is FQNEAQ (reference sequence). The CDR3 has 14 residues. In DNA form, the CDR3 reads TGTGCCAGCAGCCTATCAGGGGGCGGGGACGAGCAGTGCTTC. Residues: CASSLSGGGDEQCF.

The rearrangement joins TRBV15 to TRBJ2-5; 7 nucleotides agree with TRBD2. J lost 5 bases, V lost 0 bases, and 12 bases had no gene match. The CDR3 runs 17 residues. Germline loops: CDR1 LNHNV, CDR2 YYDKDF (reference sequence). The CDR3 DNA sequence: TGTGCCACCAGCAGAGAGATAGTAGGGGCAGCGGGGGAGACCCAGTACTTC. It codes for CATSREIVGAAGETQYF.

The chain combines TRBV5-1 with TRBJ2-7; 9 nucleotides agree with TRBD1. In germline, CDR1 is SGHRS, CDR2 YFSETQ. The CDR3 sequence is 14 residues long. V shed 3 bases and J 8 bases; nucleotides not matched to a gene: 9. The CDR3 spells CASSWGDRVGKQYF. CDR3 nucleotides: TGCGCCAGCAGCTGGGGGGACAGGGTCGGCAAGCAGTACTTC.